This T cell receptor beta chain was observed in a study of blood T cell repertoires in COVID-19. Study as a whole: Acute-phase and convalescent COVID-19 samples originated in the United States, Italy and Spain. T cells, B-cell-depleted T cells, or PBMCs provided the cDNA or gDNA that served as material.

Under the authors' procedure: Estimation of nucleated cell counts was performed using reference gene primer amplification. The table came from immunoSEQ multiplex PCR; TCRdb's copy has only in-frame clones and leaves some out. V and J calls and clone size follow that table, whereas D and trimming were derived from the DNA. Among about 180,000 clones listed, approximately 85% were seen once. The germline V and J ends were trimmed by 7 bases and 1 base, with 9 bases remaining between them. This CDR3 is built from 13 residues. This TCR derives from a human donor with active or convalescent COVID-19. The donor label of this sample is uncertain. Sequenced: peripheral blood. This chain uses TRBV12-3 or TRBV12-4 with TRBJ2-3, with a tentative D call TRBD2 (6 bases). In nucleotides, the CDR3 is TGTGCCAGCAATAGCGGACGCACAGATACGCAGTATTTT. Protein: CASNSGRTDTQYF.